Following are 31 T cell receptor beta chains from one sample sequenced in a study of lymphopenia after photon versus proton radiotherapy. The protocol was immunoSEQ multiplex PCR, while the TCRdb copy is restricted to in-frame clones and leaves out a portion. The sample shows 10,000 to 15,000 clones, more than 70% of them seen only once. This sample comprised peripheral blood, obtained from a patient treated with proton-based radiotherapy. The receptors derive from a man aged 55 to 70 with pancreatic cancer.

The chain is built from TRBV5-4 and TRBJ2-1, with D perhaps TRBD2 (5 bases). V lost 4 bases and J lost 9, with 17 bases in between. This CDR3 is 14 amino acids long. Germline V gives CDR1 SGHNT, CDR2 YYREEE (reference sequence). CDR3 residues: CASSPMRARSEQFF. The DNA for the CDR3 is TGTGCCAGCAGCCCTATGAGGGCCAGGAGTGAGCAGTTCTTC.

This chain uses TRBV18 with TRBJ2-3; maybe TRBD1 (6 bases). Germline assignment: CDR1 KGHSH and CDR2 LQKENI. V gave up 5 bases and J gave up 3 bases, with 6 bases separating them. This CDR3 has 12 residues. The CDR3 coding sequence is TGTGCCAGCTCAGGACAGACAGATACGCAGTATTTT. It encodes CASSGQTDTQYF.

The CDR3 here is CASSGITDYGYTF. The CDR3, as DNA: TGTGCCAGCAGTGGGATAACGGACTATGGCTACACCTTC. The chain employs TRBV2 and TRBJ1-2; D is unclear. Germline CDR1 is SNHLY and CDR2 is FYNNEI. The CDR3 consists of 13 residues. The V end was cut by 4 bases, the J end by 3 bases, with 9 bases between.

This chain uses TRBV5-1 with TRBJ2-5; D is possibly TRBD1 (6 bases). The better agreement between TRBJ2-7 and the DNA end casts doubt on the J call. Germline V lookup: CDR1 SGHRS, CDR2 YFSETQ. The CDR3 length is 14 residues. The CDR3 region has the DNA TGCGCCAGCAGCCCTCGACAGGTAACCTACGAGCAGTACTTC. Its protein product is CASSPRQVTYEQYF.

The chain has TRBV6-6 and TRBJ2-1; D is possibly TRBD2 (6 bases). V shed 6 bases and J shed 9 bases, with 15 bases lying between them. Germline V CDR1 and CDR2: MNHNY, SVGAGI (reference sequence). CDR3 length: 13 amino acids. CDR3 sequence reads: CASSTRGSGEQFF. In DNA, the CDR3 is TGTGCCAGCAGCACGCGGGGAAGTGGTGAGCAGTTCTTC.

The CDR3 here is CASSSTSGRVNEQFF. CDR3 nucleotide sequence: TGTGCCAGCAGCTCGACAAGCGGGAGGGTAAATGAGCAGTTCTTC. The chain carries TRBV7-9 and TRBJ2-1, with 10 positions matching TRBD2. This CDR3 comprises 15 residues. CDR1 is SEHNR and CDR2 is FQNEAQ in the germline V gene (reference sequence). V was clipped by 4 bases and J by 7 bases; unmatched bases: 7.

The J gene is TRBJ1-1, the V gene TRBV7-9, with TRBD1 matching 7 bases. Germline-derived CDR1 and CDR2 are SEHNR and FQNEAQ (reference sequence). J gave up 2 bases and V 6 bases, and 9 bases lay outside the gene matches. The CDR3 has 15 amino acids. The CDR3 DNA is TGTGCCAGCAGGATCGACAGGGCGCTCAACACTGAAGCTTTCTTT. This translates into CASRIDRALNTEAFF.

This rearrangement joins TRBV6-1 to TRBJ1-5; D call uncertain. From germline, CDR1 is MNHNS and CDR2 SASEGT. CDR3 length: 15 amino acids. V was clipped by 2 bases and J by 0 bases, with 8 bases between them. Written as DNA, the CDR3 is TGTGCCAGCAGTGAACCAAGCAGTAGCAATCAGCCCCAGCATTTT. Encoded protein: CASSEPSSSNQPQHF.

This chain links TRBV10-3 with TRBJ2-3, with 11 bases that match TRBD2. The V and J ends lost 0 bases and 4 bases, in that order; junction bases with no gene match: 6. This CDR3 spans 17 amino acids. Germline-derived CDR1 and CDR2 are ENHRY and SYGVKD. The CDR3 region has the DNA TGTGCCATCAGTGAGTCGATAGCGGGAGGGCCATCAGATACGCAGTATTTT. Its protein product is CAISESIAGGPSDTQYF.

Note on this clone: An end of the junction does not agree with germline; a read error may underlie this. The chain's CDR3 is CASSQGGNTLGTDLNF. The CDR3 DNA is TGTGCCAGCAGCCAGGGGGGGAATACCCTGGGCACGGACCTTAATTTT. The chain uses TRBV4-2 and TRBJ1-5; maybe TRBD1 (5 bases). CDR1 and CDR2 from the germline V gene are LGHNA and YNFKEQ. This CDR3 contains 16 residues.

This clone is a singleton in its sample. This chain joins TRBV6-5 and TRBJ2-5; D unresolved. This CDR3 is built from 11 residues. Trimming took off 7 bases at V and 7 bases at J, with 10 bases between the two ends. The germline CDR1 and CDR2 sequences are MNHEY and SVGAGI. DNA of the CDR3: TGTGCCAGCACCTACGGAGTGACCCAGTACTTC. The encoded protein is CASTYGVTQYF.

The chain couples TRBV27 to TRBJ2-6; no firm D call. The CDR3 is made up of 18 amino acids. Trimming left V 3 bases short and J 0 bases short, with 15 bases between. The germline V gene has CDR1 MNHEY and CDR2 SMNVEV (reference sequence). Here the CDR3 reads CASSFKGILSSGANVLTF. CDR3 DNA sequence: TGTGCCAGCAGTTTCAAAGGGATATTGAGCTCTGGGGCCAACGTCCTGACTTTC. The full variable domain, its missing parts supplied by reference TRBV27 and TRBJ2-6, is EAQVTQNPRYLITVTGKKLTVTCSQNMNHEYMSWYRQDPGLGLRQIYYSMNVEVTDKGDVPEGYKVSRKEKRNFPLILESPSPNQTSLYFCASSFKGILSSGANVLTFGAGSRLTVL.

This clone was picked up a small number of times. The J gene is TRBJ1-3, the V gene TRBV21-1. TRBV21-1 is labeled a pseudogene. This CDR3 contains 14 residues. The chain's CDR3 is CASNLAGPGNTIYF. The CDR3 DNA reads TGTGCCAGCAACTTGGCGGGGCCGGGAAACACCATATATTTT.

The rearrangement joins TRBV13 to TRBJ1-1; D is unresolved. Germline values: CDR1 PRHDT, CDR2 FYEKMQ (reference sequence). Trimming stripped 5 bases from V and 5 bases from J, with 12 bases between. The CDR3 runs 13 residues. The CDR3 reads CASSPVRRTEAFF. The CDR3 bases are TGTGCCAGCAGCCCCGTGAGGAGGACTGAAGCTTTCTTT.

This clone came up a few times. The chain couples TRBV6-1 to TRBJ1-4, with 11 positions matching TRBD1. The J segment lost 3 bases and the V segment lost 6 bases, leaving 3 bases of the junction unmatched. Germline CDR1 reads MNHNS; CDR2 reads SASEGT. This CDR3 has 15 amino acids. The CDR3 nucleotides are TGTGCCAGCAGGGGGACAGGGGGGTCTAATGAAAAACTGTTTTTT. This sequence encodes CASRGTGGSNEKLFF.

The chain is built from TRBV5-4 and TRBJ1-3; the match to TRBD1 covers 7 bases. Germline V CDR1 and CDR2: SGHNT, YYREEE (reference sequence). V was pared by 5 bases and J by 0 bases, with 8 bases of the junction left unmatched. This CDR3 region has 16 residues. The CDR3 spells CASRSGTEISGNTIYF. CDR3 nucleotide sequence: TGTGCCAGCAGGTCCGGGACAGAGATCTCTGGAAACACCATATATTTT. Variable domain in full (rest from reference TRBV5-4 and TRBJ1-3): ETGVTQSPTHLIKTRGQQVTLRCSSQSGHNTVSWYQQALGQGPQFIFQYYREEENGRGNFPPRFSGLQFPNYSSELNVNALELDDSALYLCASRSGTEISGNTIYFGEGSWLTVV.

V and J are TRBV9 and TRBJ1-4; D uncertain. V dropped 4 bases and J dropped 1 base, with 11 bases sitting between them. Germline CDR1 reads SGDLS; CDR2 reads YYNGEE. The CDR3 length is 15 residues. Here the CDR3 DNA reads TGTGCCAGCAGCCTCTTGGACGGAACTAATGAAAAACTGTTTTTT. It encodes CASSLLDGTNEKLFF.

The chain uses TRBV4-3 and TRBJ2-2, with D unresolved. The CDR3 runs to 17 residues. V lost 1 base and J 0 bases, leaving 12 bases between the germline ends. From germline, CDR1 is LGHNA and CDR2 YSLEER. Here the CDR3 DNA reads TGCGCCAGCAGCCAAGGATGGTTAGGGTCGAACACCGGGGAGCTGTTTTTT. Translating it yields CASSQGWLGSNTGELFF.

The genes are TRBV2 and TRBJ1-4; TRBD1 matches at 9 bases. V was clipped by 7 bases and J by 7 bases; unmatched bases: 7. This CDR3 has 14 amino acids. Looked up from germline, CDR1 is SNHLY and CDR2 is FYNNEI. DNA for the CDR3: TGTGCCAGCACTGGGACAGGGTCGTCTGAAAAACTGTTTTTT. Its translation is CASTGTGSSEKLFF. Based on the CDR3 plus reference TRBV2 and TRBJ1-4, the full variable domain is EPEVTQTPSHQVTQMGQEVILRCVPISNHLYFYWYRQILGQKVEFLVSFYNNEISEKSEIFDDQFSVERPDGSNFTLKIRSTKLEDSAMYFCASTGTGSSEKLFFGSGTQLSVL.

This clone showed up just once. CDR3 sequence: CAWSVTRSANYGYTF. The DNA of the CDR3 is TGTGCCTGGAGTGTCACCCGTTCAGCTAACTATGGCTACACCTTC. J is TRBJ1-2 and V is TRBV30; unclear D gene. The CDR3 consists of 15 residues. Germline-derived CDR1 and CDR2 are GTSNPN and SVGIG (reference sequence). V was cut by 0 bases and J by 0 bases, with 11 bases left in between.

V gene TRBV27 combines with J gene TRBJ2-3, with a weak D call TRBD1 (6 bases). Between the trimmed V and J ends, which lost 3 bases and 7 bases, there was a span of 14 bases. The CDR3 is 14 residues long. Germline lookup yields CDR1 MNHEY and CDR2 SMNVEV (reference sequence). The CDR3, as DNA: TGTGCCAGCAGTTTCGGGACACCAGGGAATACGCAGTATTTT. Translated: CASSFGTPGNTQYF.

J is TRBJ2-2 and V is TRBV5-5; possibly TRBD1 for D (6 bases). V was pared by 0 bases and J by 6 bases, with 12 bases between. Germline CDR1 and CDR2: SGHKS and YYEKEE (reference sequence). The CDR3 totals 15 residues. The CDR3 protein is CASSLGSRGPGELFF. The CDR3 DNA follows: TGTGCCAGCAGCTTGGGGAGCAGGGGTCCCGGGGAGCTGTTTTTT.

Only a few counts were recorded for this clone. The rearrangement uses TRBV4-2 and TRBJ2-7; 7 bases are shared with TRBD1. This CDR3 spans 13 amino acids. The germline gives CDR1 LGHNA, CDR2 YNFKEQ. The V segment lost 4 bases and the J segment 6 bases; nucleotides outside the gene matches: 6. The chain's CDR3 is CASSLRTGREQYF. The CDR3 DNA sequence: TGTGCCAGCAGCCTTCGGACAGGCCGCGAGCAGTACTTC.

V usage is TRBV27 and J usage is TRBJ1-2, with D perhaps matching TRBD1 (6 bases). The V and J ends lost 9 bases and 0 bases respectively, with 17 bases between them. This CDR3 is built from 15 residues. Germline CDR1 is MNHEY and CDR2 is SMNVEV (reference sequence). CDR3 DNA sequence: TGTGCCAGTAGATATCGACAGGAGCCTAACTATGGCTACACCTTC. Amino acids: CASRYRQEPNYGYTF.

The V and J genes are TRBV15 and TRBJ2-3, with a weak D call TRBD1 (7 bases). Germline loops: CDR1 LNHNV, CDR2 YYDKDF (reference sequence). CDR3 length: 16 residues. V gave up 0 bases and J gave up 2 bases, with 12 bases separating them. Here the CDR3 reads CATSRDGGTVTDTQYF. The CDR3 coding sequence is TGTGCCACCAGCAGAGATGGGGGGACAGTCACAGATACGCAGTATTTT.

This clone was counted a single time. The rearrangement uses TRBV10-1 and TRBJ1-1; possibly TRBD1 for D (6 bases). The CDR3 extends over 13 amino acids. Trimming removed 5 bases at V and 5 bases at J, with 12 bases between. Germline V gives CDR1 WNHNN, CDR2 SYGVQD (reference sequence). The CDR3 DNA follows: TGCGCCAGCAGTCAACAGGGTGTTACTGAAGCTTTCTTT. This sequence encodes CASSQQGVTEAFF.

The sample holds one count of this clone. The V gene is TRBV6-6, the J gene TRBJ1-2; D is possibly TRBD1 (6 bases). The V and J ends lost 6 bases and 0 bases respectively, with 8 bases between them. Germline V gene sequence: CDR1 MNHNY, CDR2 SVGAGI (reference sequence). This CDR3 is 13 amino acids long. The chain's CDR3 is CASRSGANYGYTF. CDR3 nucleotide sequence: TGTGCCAGCAGGTCAGGGGCTAACTATGGCTACACCTTC.

The chain joins TRBV5-1 to TRBJ2-1; 13 bases map to TRBD2. The CDR3 extends over 15 amino acids. Unmatched junction bases numbered 9, after V lost 6 bases and J lost 9 bases. Germline V gene data show CDR1 as SGHRS and CDR2 as YFSETQ. CDR3 sequence reads: CASMGGLAGVSEQFF. The CDR3 region has the DNA TGCGCCAGCATGGGAGGACTAGCGGGAGTTAGTGAGCAGTTCTTC.

The V call is TRBV5-5, the J call TRBJ1-1; possible D gene TRBD1, 5 bases. The CDR3 sequence is 15 residues long. The V end lost 0 bases, the J end lost 5 bases, and 14 bases lay between the germline ends. CDR1 is SGHKS, CDR2 YYEKEE, per germline (reference sequence). CDR3 sequence: CASSLVGAGRTEAFF. CDR3 coding DNA: TGTGCCAGCAGCTTGGTTGGGGCGGGGAGGACTGAAGCTTTCTTT.

The chain's CDR3 is CASSAYLSYNSPLHF. The DNA for the CDR3 is TGTGCCAGCAGTGCGTATCTCTCCTATAATTCACCCCTCCACTTT. The rearrangement uses TRBV28 and TRBJ1-6, with D uncertain. CDR1 is MDHEN, CDR2 SYDVKM, per germline. This CDR3 contains 15 residues. V was pared by 5 bases and J by 0 bases, with 8 bases between.

V usage is TRBV5-5 and J usage is TRBJ2-2, with TRBD2 matching over 8 bases. The CDR3 is 16 residues long. V lost 4 bases, J lost 1 base, and 6 bases stayed unmatched. CDR1 and CDR2 from the germline V gene are SGHKS and YYEKEE (reference sequence). This CDR3 is CASSEVTSGNTGELFF. CDR3 DNA: TGTGCCAGCAGCGAAGTAACTAGCGGGAACACCGGGGAGCTGTTTTTT.